A selection of T cell receptor beta chains follows, all from one sample in a study of glioma-infiltrating T cells. TCRdb independently ran MiXCR on the multiplex PCR reads; one entry per CDR3 protein. The table lists about 89,000 distinct CDR3 sequences, around 23% of them singletons. The sequenced material came from glioma tissue, nonneoplastic brain tissue, or PBMCs (not recorded which). The receptors derive from a human donor with low-grade glioma or glioblastoma, undergoing nonglioma brain surgery, or in good health (not recorded which). Both conserved end residues are part of each CDR3. Each record gives: CDR3 protein, V gene, J gene.

CASSGEVGYEQYF	TRBV3-1	TRBJ2-7
CASSQSGVRSYEQYF	TRBV7-2	TRBJ2-7
CASTRDRTDTQYF	TRBV2	TRBJ2-3
CASSYSSGIQETQYF	TRBV6-6	TRBJ2-5
CASSLTVQGVYGEKLFF	TRBV5-4	TRBJ1-4
CASSPGQGINNEQFF	TRBV7-7	TRBJ2-1
CASSDAGHIFTKAFF	TRBV6-1	TRBJ1-1
CASSPSLARAETEAFF	TRBV18	TRBJ1-1
CASSPGGGGTDTQYF	TRBV7-7	TRBJ2-3
CASSPRDRLYEQYF	TRBV18	TRBJ2-7
CAISRQDFYEQFF	TRBV10-3	TRBJ2-1
CASSLRTEASYEQYF	TRBV7-2	TRBJ2-7
CATRIASLGSDEQFF	TRBV19	TRBJ2-1
CASSSLLLAGGGETQYF	TRBV12-3/TRBV12-4	TRBJ2-5
CASGVASGRDEQFF	TRBV10-3	TRBJ2-1
CSVLYPRTAEAFF	TRBV20-1	TRBJ1-1
CASSRANRAAYNEKFF	TRBV7-2	TRBJ2-1
CASSAHNTDTQYF	TRBV9	TRBJ2-3
CASSERGTGLNIQYF	TRBV2	TRBJ2-4
CASSQLAGGGGNYGYTF	TRBV4-2	TRBJ1-2
CASSPTYYGYTF	TRBV7-9	TRBJ1-2
CASSQGVTNEKLFF	TRBV10-2	TRBJ1-4
CASSQAMGGSDKETQYF	TRBV3-1	TRBJ2-5
CASSSDSGTGSYEQYF	TRBV7-2	TRBJ2-7
CASSRRQVAYNEQFF	TRBV27	TRBJ2-1
CASSLFRGETQYF	TRBV12-3/TRBV12-4	TRBJ2-5
CSARLEPSNSLKGEQYF	TRBV20-1	TRBJ2-7
CASEGVLSYEQYF	TRBV2	TRBJ2-7
CASTLPRAGTNEQFF	TRBV7-9	TRBJ2-1
CASSQESEQYF	TRBV27	TRBJ2-7
CASSQGRTEAFF	TRBV4-1	TRBJ1-1
CASSPGQGNEKLFF	TRBV18	TRBJ1-4
CATSRGQVLSGNTIYF	TRBV15	TRBJ1-3
CASSFRQGALDTQYF	TRBV7-2	TRBJ2-3
CASSLVPDSVEQFF	TRBV5-1	TRBJ2-1
CASSQRVGVQDTQYF	TRBV3-1	TRBJ2-3
CASSPSLAPFQGNEQFF	TRBV18	TRBJ2-1
CASRSPGETQYF	TRBV12-3/TRBV12-4	TRBJ2-5
CASTPGGAVSEQYF	TRBV7-2	TRBJ2-7
CASSVGPQGNKPQHF	TRBV9	TRBJ1-5
CSAHVDIGNTIYF	TRBV29-1	TRBJ1-3
CASRGLAGVETQYF	TRBV27	TRBJ2-5
CASRPGQNRRNEQFF	TRBV6-2/TRBV6-3	TRBJ2-1
CASWAGILGTEAFF	TRBV6-6	TRBJ1-1
CASSGGRGNSPLHF	TRBV18	TRBJ1-6
CASSETHSNQPQHF	TRBV6-1	TRBJ1-5
CASSQGTGGVAFF	TRBV7-6	TRBJ1-1
CASSRRTGKDTQYF	TRBV12-3/TRBV12-4	TRBJ2-3
CASSNGQGRETQYF	TRBV19	TRBJ2-5
CSVEDTANTEAFF	TRBV29-1	TRBJ1-1
CASSHSGDTQYF	TRBV19	TRBJ2-3
CASSEYGAGGQKETQYF	TRBV25-1	TRBJ2-5